These T cell receptor beta chains were read from a single sample in a study of OX40 agonist ivuxolimab in advanced cancers. Sequencing was performed with immunoSEQ multiplex PCR; in TCRdb, only in-frame clones are kept and a portion is missing. The sample contains around 92,000 clones, 85% to 95% of which appear only once. Sequencing used CD4+ or CD8+ T cells sorted from blood, obtained in a trial of the OX40 agonist ivuxolimab. Receptors were obtained from an adult with an advanced solid tumor such as melanoma, head and neck, liver or kidney cancer. Both conserved end residues are part of each CDR3. D genes are given only for firm matches. Clone sizes are given selectively: once, few, many, or a class where the clone is expanded.

J	V	size	D	DNA	CDR3
TRBJ2-7	TRBV18	NA	NA	TGTGCCAGCTCATCTAGGACGGGCCTGGACGAGCAGTACTTC	CASSSRTGLDEQYF
TRBJ2-1	TRBV28	NA	NA	TGTGCCAGCAGTTTATATCCGCTACGCTTGAGAGCGGGTTCCCACAATGAGCAGTTCTTC	CASSLYPLRLRAGSHNEQFF
TRBJ2-3	TRBV7-2	NA	NA	TGTGCCAGCAGCTTATTCCCAGATACGCAGTATTTT	CASSLFPDTQYF
TRBJ1-5	TRBV6-1	NA	TRBD1	TGTGCCAGCAGTGGACAGGGGGACTATCAGCCCCAGCATTTT	CASSGQGDYQPQHF
TRBJ1-3	TRBV15	once	NA	TGTGCCACCAGCAGGGCCAAGTACTCTGGAAACACCATATATTTT	CATSRAKYSGNTIYF
TRBJ1-4	TRBV4-2	NA	TRBD1	TGTGCCAGCGGCTCGGACAGGGAGGACGAAAAACTGTTTTTT	CASGSDREDEKLFF
TRBJ1-3	TRBV30	NA	TRBD1	TGTGCCTGGAGTGTGCAGGGGGCCAGAAACACCATATATTTT	CAWSVQGARNTIYF
TRBJ2-3	TRBV9	NA	NA	TGTGCCAGCAGCTCTTATGAGGCACTGGGGACGCAGTATTTT	CASSSYEALGTQYF
TRBJ2-5	TRBV5-6	NA	NA	TGTGCCAGCAGCTTACAAGAGACCCAGTACTTC	CASSLQETQYF
TRBJ2-3	TRBV29-1	NA	NA	TGCAGCGTTGAACGGGCAGGGAGAGATACGCAGTATTTT	CSVERAGRDTQYF
TRBJ1-2	TRBV9	once	NA	TGTGCCAGCAGCGACCGGGACGGAGCTAACTATGGCTACACCTTC	CASSDRDGANYGYTF
TRBJ2-1	TRBV6-6	NA	TRBD2	TGTGCCAGCAGTACCAGCGGGGGGAGACGAGAGCAGTTCTTC	CASSTSGGRREQFF
TRBJ2-1	TRBV16	NA	NA	TGTGCCAGCAGCCAATCCCGGGCAGAGCAGTTCTTC	CASSQSRAEQFF
TRBJ1-2	TRBV5-1	NA	NA	TGCGCCAGCAGCTTTAGGCCAGGGGAGGGCTACACCTTC	CASSFRPGEGYTF
TRBJ1-4	TRBV6-1	NA	NA	TGTGCCAGCACCGAGGGAGGGTTCAGGGAAAAACTGTTTTTT	CASTEGGFREKLFF
TRBJ2-1	TRBV6-5	few	NA	TGTGCCAGCAGTTACACGGGGGTGATCGGCAATGAGCAGTTCTTC	CASSYTGVIGNEQFF
TRBJ2-5	TRBV6-1	NA	NA	TGTGCCACCGCGCTCCAAGAGACCCAGTACTTC	CATALQETQYF
TRBJ2-5	TRBV6-5	NA	NA	TGTGCCAGCAGTTACGGTGCGCGGGGCGGGACCCAGTACTTC	CASSYGARGGTQYF